This T cell receptor beta chain came from a study of cytomegalovirus exposure and HLA in healthy donors. Findings and limits, study-wide: Most TCR sequences were uncommon, yet certain public TCRs appeared in many donors. Subsequent analysis showed first-cohort TCR clusters tending to co-occur in around 130 validation repertoires. Confirmation in vitro established that a few CMV-associated chains were specific for CMV antigens. The study labeled about 160 TCR beta chains cytomegalovirus-associated.

Libraries were prepared by immunoSEQ multiplex PCR; TCRdb keeps only in-frame clonotypes and omits some of them. This table holds 200,000 to 300,000 clones, 75% to 90% found once. The CDR3 is 14 amino acids. With 4 bases clipped from V and 4 bases from J, the junction kept 6 bases outside the gene matches. Germline lookup yields CDR1 SNHLY and CDR2 FYNNEI. Notes on this clone: The antigen is undetermined.

The chain uses TRBV2 and TRBJ2-5; 7 nucleotides align to TRBD2. Specimen: PBMCs. The receptor was isolated from a woman aged 25 to 39 in good health and CMV-seropositive. The CDR3 reads CASSVMGRGETQYF. The CDR3 DNA sequence: TGTGCCAGCAGTGTTATGGGGAGGGGAGAGACCCAGTACTTC.